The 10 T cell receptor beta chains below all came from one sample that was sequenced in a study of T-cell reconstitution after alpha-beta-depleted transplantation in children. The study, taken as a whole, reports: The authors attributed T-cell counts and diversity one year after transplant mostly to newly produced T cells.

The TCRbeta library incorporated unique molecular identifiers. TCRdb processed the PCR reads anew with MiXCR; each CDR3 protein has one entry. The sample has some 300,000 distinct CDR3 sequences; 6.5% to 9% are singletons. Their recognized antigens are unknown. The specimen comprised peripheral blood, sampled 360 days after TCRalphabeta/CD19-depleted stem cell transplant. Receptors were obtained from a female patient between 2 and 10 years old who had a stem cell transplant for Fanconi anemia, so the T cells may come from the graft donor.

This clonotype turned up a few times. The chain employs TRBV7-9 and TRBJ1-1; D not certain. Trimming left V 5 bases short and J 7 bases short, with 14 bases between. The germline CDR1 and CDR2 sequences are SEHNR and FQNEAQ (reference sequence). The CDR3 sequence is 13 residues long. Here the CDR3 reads CASSPDVRGEAFF. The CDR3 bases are TGTGCCAGCAGCCCTGACGTACGGGGTGAAGCTTTCTTT.

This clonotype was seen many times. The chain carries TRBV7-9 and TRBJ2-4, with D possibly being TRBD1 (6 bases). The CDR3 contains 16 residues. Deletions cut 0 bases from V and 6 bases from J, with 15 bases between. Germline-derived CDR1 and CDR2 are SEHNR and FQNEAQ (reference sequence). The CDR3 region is CASSLAMGAVRNIQYF. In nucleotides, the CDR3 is TGTGCCAGCAGCTTAGCGATGGGGGCGGTCAGAAACATTCAGTACTTC.

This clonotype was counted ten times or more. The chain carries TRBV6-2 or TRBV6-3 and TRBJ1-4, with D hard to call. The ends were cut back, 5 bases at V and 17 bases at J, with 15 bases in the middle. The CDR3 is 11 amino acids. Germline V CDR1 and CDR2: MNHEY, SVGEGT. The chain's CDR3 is CASSRPGRGFF. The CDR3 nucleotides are TGTGCCAGCAGTAGACCGGGCCGGGGTTTTTTT.

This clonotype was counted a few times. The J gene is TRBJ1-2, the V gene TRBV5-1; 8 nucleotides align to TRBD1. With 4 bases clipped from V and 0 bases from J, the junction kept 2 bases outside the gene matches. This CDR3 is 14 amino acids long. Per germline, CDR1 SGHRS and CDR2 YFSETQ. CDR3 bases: TGCGCCAGCAGCGGACAGGGCGCTAACTATGGCTACACCTTC. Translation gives CASSGQGANYGYTF.

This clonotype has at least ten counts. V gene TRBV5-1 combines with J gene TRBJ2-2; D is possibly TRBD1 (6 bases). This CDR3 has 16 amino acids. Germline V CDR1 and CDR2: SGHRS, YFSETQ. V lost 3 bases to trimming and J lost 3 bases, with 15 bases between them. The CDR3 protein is CASSSPTGHHTGELFF. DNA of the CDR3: TGCGCCAGCAGCTCCCCGACAGGACACCACACCGGGGAGCTGTTTTTT.

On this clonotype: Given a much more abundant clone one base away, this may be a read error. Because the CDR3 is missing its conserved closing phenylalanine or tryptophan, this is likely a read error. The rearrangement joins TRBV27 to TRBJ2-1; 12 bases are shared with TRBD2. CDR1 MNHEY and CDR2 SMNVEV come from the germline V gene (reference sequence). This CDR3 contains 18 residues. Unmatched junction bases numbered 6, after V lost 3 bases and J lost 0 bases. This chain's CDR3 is CASSFPGLAGTSYNEQFC. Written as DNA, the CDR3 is TGTGCCAGCAGTTTCCCGGGACTAGCGGGTACCTCCTACAATGAGCAGTTCTGC.

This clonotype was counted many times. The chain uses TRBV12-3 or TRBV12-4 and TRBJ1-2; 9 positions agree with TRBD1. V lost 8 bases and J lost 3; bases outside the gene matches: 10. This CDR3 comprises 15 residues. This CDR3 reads CASHPGTGQYYGYTF. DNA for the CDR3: TGTGCCAGCCACCCGGGGACAGGGCAGTACTATGGCTACACCTTC.

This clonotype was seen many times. CDR3 in DNA: TGCGCCAGCAGCTTGGCAACCGGGACAGGGGGTAAAAACATTCAGTACTTC. Translation: CASSLATGTGGKNIQYF. V gene TRBV5-1 combines with J gene TRBJ2-4; TRBD1 agrees at 11 bases. V lost 0 bases and J lost 4; bases outside the gene matches: 6. The CDR3 runs to 17 residues. Germline loops: CDR1 SGHRS, CDR2 YFSETQ.

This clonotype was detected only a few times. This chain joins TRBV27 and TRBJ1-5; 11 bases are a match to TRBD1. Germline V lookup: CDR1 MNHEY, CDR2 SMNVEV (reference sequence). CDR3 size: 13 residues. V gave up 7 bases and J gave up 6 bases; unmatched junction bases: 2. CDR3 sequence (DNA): TGTGCCAGCAAGGGACAGGGGGGTCAGCCCCAGCATTTT. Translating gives CASKGQGGQPQHF.

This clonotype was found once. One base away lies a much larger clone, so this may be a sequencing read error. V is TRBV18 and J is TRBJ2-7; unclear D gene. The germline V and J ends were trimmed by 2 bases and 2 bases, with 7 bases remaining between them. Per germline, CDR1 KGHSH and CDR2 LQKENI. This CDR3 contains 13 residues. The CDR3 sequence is CASSPYIPYEQYF. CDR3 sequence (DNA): TGTGCCAGCTCACCATACATCCCCTACGAGCAGTACTTC.